The 28 T cell receptor beta chains below come from one sample, sequenced in a study of shared clonotypes between healthy human individuals. The method was immunoSEQ multiplex PCR; TCRdb's version includes in-frame clones alone and lacks a portion of them. Of 1.4 million to 1.5 million clones listed, about 96% are singletons. Material for sequencing was naive CD4+ T cells sorted from blood. Documented subset: CD45RA+ positively selected. The source is a young man in good health.

The V gene is TRBV11-2, the J gene TRBJ2-7; 13 positions agree with TRBD2. Germline CDR1 is SGHAT and CDR2 is FQNNGV. The CDR3 is 18 residues long. After removal of 1 base from V and 3 bases from J, the junction contained 9 bases not matched to a gene. The CDR3: CASSLGTSGSTRFYEQYF. DNA of the CDR3: TGTGCCAGCAGCTTAGGGACTAGCGGGAGCACCAGGTTCTACGAGCAGTACTTC.

The chain uses TRBV5-6 and TRBJ2-7; no clear D. Germline V gene sequence: CDR1 SGHDT, CDR2 YYEEEE. Trimming pared 6 bases from V and 4 bases from J, leaving 17 bases between. The CDR3 totals 14 residues. In DNA, the CDR3 is TGTGCCAGCAAGGCCGCCCAAGGGATTTACGAGCAGTACTTC. Amino acid sequence: CASKAAQGIYEQYF.

This rearrangement joins TRBV29-1 to TRBJ2-6; 8 bases fit TRBD1. The CDR3 covers 17 residues. Germline V gives CDR1 SQVTM, CDR2 ANQGSEA. Trimming took 3 bases from V and 2 from J; bases not matched to a gene: 9. The CDR3 reads CSVDRVPGGAGANVLTF. The DNA for the CDR3 is TGCAGCGTTGACCGCGTACCAGGGGGCGCTGGGGCCAACGTCCTGACTTTC.

The V gene is TRBV9, the J gene TRBJ1-5, with a tentative D call TRBD1 (5 bases). Germline values: CDR1 SGDLS, CDR2 YYNGEE. Trimming cost V 0 bases and J 0 bases, with 19 bases left between them. This CDR3 region has 19 residues. CDR3 nucleotides: TGTGCCAGCAGCGTAGAATATCCAGGGAGACACGATAGCAATCAGCCCCAGCATTTT. It codes for CASSVEYPGRHDSNQPQHF.

The chain combines TRBV5-1 with TRBJ2-7; weak D call: TRBD1 (5 bases). V lost 4 bases and J lost 7, with 27 bases in between. The CDR3 length is 17 residues. The germline CDR1 and CDR2 sequences are SGHRS and YFSETQ. In DNA, the CDR3 is TGCGCCAGCAGCCCCGTCCCTTCTCTCAGGGCCGAGAGGGAGCAGTACTTC. Its protein product is CASSPVPSLRAEREQYF. Full variable domain (rest looked up from reference TRBV5-1 and TRBJ2-7): KAGVTQTPRYLIKTRGQQVTLSCSPISGHRSVSWYQQTPGQGLQFLFEYFSETQRNKGNFPGRFSGRQFSNSRSEMNVSTLELGDSALYLCASSPVPSLRAEREQYFGPGTRLTVT.

J is TRBJ1-2 and V is TRBV19; 12 nucleotides line up with TRBD1. Trimming at V came to 7 bases and at J to 8 bases, leaving 11 bases not matched to a gene. This CDR3 has 15 amino acids. Germline CDR1 and CDR2: LNHDA and SQIVND (reference sequence). The CDR3 DNA reads as TGTGCCAGTATGGGACCGGGACAGGGGGCGCAAGGCTACACCTTC. Its protein product is CASMGPGQGAQGYTF.

This clone appeared a single time. This chain uses TRBV28 with TRBJ1-3; no clear D. CDR1 MDHEN and CDR2 SYDVKM come from the germline V gene. The CDR3 has 14 amino acids. V shed 8 bases and J shed 0 bases, with 11 bases lying between them. CDR3 protein: CASSPGDSGNTIYF. The CDR3 coding sequence is TGTGCCAGCTCTCCAGGAGACTCTGGAAACACCATATATTTT.

The genes are TRBV7-8 and TRBJ1-5; D is uncertain. V shed 0 bases and J shed 1 base, with 7 bases lying between them. The CDR3 totals 15 residues. The germline V gene has CDR1 SGHVS and CDR2 FQNEAQ. CDR3 sequence: CASSLAGKSNQPQHF. The CDR3 region has the DNA TGTGCCAGCAGCTTAGCAGGGAAGAGCAATCAGCCCCAGCATTTT.

This chain connects TRBV7-9 to TRBJ2-3; TRBD2 matches at 8 bases. This CDR3 region has 17 residues. Germline V gives CDR1 SEHNR, CDR2 FQNEAQ (reference sequence). The V segment lost 5 bases and the J segment 0 bases; nucleotides outside the gene matches: 10. The CDR3 DNA is TGTGCCAGCAGCCCGTTTCGGCTAGCGGGTAGCACAGATACGCAGTATTTT. Its translation: CASSPFRLAGSTDTQYF.

V gene TRBV5-6 combines with J gene TRBJ2-3; TRBD1 agrees at 7 bases. J was trimmed by 3 bases and V by 7 bases; bases with no gene match: 8. Germline V gene sequence: CDR1 SGHDT, CDR2 YYEEEE. CDR3 length: 14 residues. As DNA, the CDR3 is TGTGCCAGCGGAAGACAGGGTTTGACAGATACGCAGTATTTT. Translated: CASGRQGLTDTQYF.

This chain links TRBV6-6 with TRBJ2-7; D may be TRBD1 (6 bases). V was clipped by 8 bases and J by 4 bases, with 18 bases between them. Germline-derived CDR1 and CDR2 are MNHNY and SVGAGI (reference sequence). This CDR3 comprises 14 residues. CDR3 amino acids: CASRPGAGEYEQYF. The CDR3 region has the DNA TGTGCCAGCCGCCCAGGGGCAGGAGAATACGAGCAGTACTTC.

The gene calls are TRBV7-2 and TRBJ2-3, with no clear D. This CDR3 contains 14 residues. V was cut by 6 bases and J by 0 bases, with 10 bases left in between. In germline, CDR1 is SGHTA, CDR2 FQGNSA. CDR3 sequence reads: CASRKGLSTDTQYF. The CDR3 region has the DNA TGTGCCAGCAGAAAAGGCCTTAGCACAGATACGCAGTATTTT.

In nucleotides, the CDR3 is TGTGCCAGCAGCTGGAGACGGGATACCGAGCAGTACTTC. This gives the protein CASSWRRDTEQYF. The chain recombines TRBV5-4 with TRBJ2-7, with D maybe TRBD2 (5 bases). V gave up 3 bases and J gave up 6 bases, with 13 bases separating them. Per germline, CDR1 SGHNT and CDR2 YYREEE (reference sequence). CDR3 length: 13 amino acids. The variable domain in full, completed from reference TRBV5-4 and TRBJ2-7, reads ETGVTQSPTHLIKTRGQQVTLRCSSQSGHNTVSWYQQALGQGPQFIFQYYREEENGRGNFPPRFSGLQFPNYSSELNVNALELDDSALYLCASSWRRDTEQYFGPGTRLTVT.

The chain employs TRBV25-1 and TRBJ1-5; no definite D call. Trimming removed 0 bases at V and 7 bases at J, with 13 bases between. The CDR3 is 15 residues long. Germline V lookup: CDR1 MGHDK, CDR2 SYGVNS. CDR3 loop: CASSEYAGVGQPQHF. CDR3 coding DNA: TGTGCCAGCAGTGAATATGCCGGGGTGGGGCAGCCCCAGCATTTT.

This clone was detected once. The chain has TRBV2 and TRBJ1-5; D is undetermined. CDR1 is SNHLY, CDR2 FYNNEI, per germline. This CDR3 comprises 12 residues. V dropped 6 bases and J dropped 6 bases, with 9 bases sitting between them. The CDR3 DNA reads as TGTGCCAGCAGCGACAATTCTCAGCCCCAGCATTTT. The encoded protein is CASSDNSQPQHF.

This sequence joins TRBV6-4 and TRBJ2-1; the match to TRBD2 covers 12 bases. Germline CDR1 MRHNA, CDR2 SNTAGT. This CDR3 spans 14 amino acids. V was clipped by 5 bases and J by 6 bases; unmatched bases: 2. CDR3 nucleotides: TGTGCCAGCAGTCGACTAGCGGGGGCCAATGAGCAGTTCTTC. It codes for CASSRLAGANEQFF.

In regard to this clone: The sample contains more than one DNA sequence encoding this CDR3. The CDR3: CASSIGQGAYEQYF. The DNA of the CDR3 is TGTGCCAGTAGTATTGGACAAGGCGCGTACGAGCAGTACTTC. V gene TRBV19 combines with J gene TRBJ2-7, with a weak D call TRBD1 (5 bases). This CDR3 is 14 amino acids long. Between the trimmed V and J ends, which lost 3 bases and 4 bases, there was a span of 13 bases. Germline CDR1 and CDR2: LNHDA and SQIVND (reference sequence).

The genes are TRBV11-3 and TRBJ1-1, with 7 nucleotides matching TRBD1. V was pared by 5 bases and J by 5 bases, with 5 bases of the junction left unmatched. Germline values: CDR1 SGHNT, CDR2 YENEEA. This CDR3 is 13 amino acids long. CDR3 sequence: CASSQTTGTEAFF. In nucleotides, the CDR3 is TGTGCCAGCAGCCAGACGACAGGGACTGAAGCTTTCTTT.

The chain links TRBV7-2 to TRBJ1-3, with 7 bases fitting TRBD1. Trimming at V came to 4 bases and at J to 4 bases, leaving 7 bases not matched to a gene. The germline V gene encodes CDR1 SGHTA and CDR2 FQGNSA. The CDR3 runs to 15 residues. The CDR3 bases are TGTGCCAGCAGCTCCACTAGGGGGCTGGGAAACACCATATATTTT. It codes for CASSSTRGLGNTIYF.

The chain couples TRBV6-5 to TRBJ1-1; D is ambiguous. This CDR3 region has 12 residues. Per the germline V gene, CDR1 is MNHEY and CDR2 is SVGAGI. Trimming cost V 10 bases and J 4 bases, with 13 bases left between them. DNA of the CDR3: TGTGCCACCGGGTTTCGGGGCACTGAAGCTTTCTTT. Protein product: CATGFRGTEAFF.

Concerning this clone: The same CDR3 arises from other DNA sequences in this sample as well. The genes are TRBV28 and TRBJ2-1; D remains unclear. V dropped 3 bases and J dropped 4 bases, with 4 bases sitting between them. Germline V gene data show CDR1 as MDHEN and CDR2 as SYDVKM. This CDR3 contains 12 residues. CDR3 in DNA: TGTGCCAGCAGTTTGCCGTACAATGAGCAGTTCTTC. This gives the protein CASSLPYNEQFF.

The chain links TRBV27 to TRBJ2-7, with 11 bases fitting TRBD1. CDR3 size: 17 residues. Germline V gene sequence: CDR1 MNHEY, CDR2 SMNVEV (reference sequence). V shed 4 bases and J 0 bases; nucleotides not matched to a gene: 8. The CDR3 nucleotides are TGTGCCAGCAGTTCCCTGGACAGGGGGCGGAACTCCTACGAGCAGTACTTC. Protein product: CASSSLDRGRNSYEQYF.

This clone was observed a single time. The rearrangement joins TRBV18 to TRBJ2-7, with 14 bases aligning to TRBD2. V lost 5 bases to trimming and J lost 4 bases; unmatched junction nucleotides: 7. Germline CDR1 is KGHSH and CDR2 is LQKENI. The CDR3 has 16 amino acids. CDR3: CASSSGTSGSIYEQYF. In DNA, the CDR3 is TGTGCCAGCTCAAGCGGGACTAGCGGGAGTATATACGAGCAGTACTTC.

The chain combines TRBV27 with TRBJ2-7; 7 bases match TRBD1. The germline V gene has CDR1 MNHEY and CDR2 SMNVEV (reference sequence). This CDR3 contains 20 residues. V lost 0 bases and J lost 4; bases outside the gene matches: 21. The chain's CDR3 is CASSLSLGRANRGRVYEQYF. CDR3 bases: TGTGCCAGCAGTTTATCGTTAGGCAGGGCTAACAGGGGTAGAGTTTACGAGCAGTACTTC.

The chain is built from TRBV27 and TRBJ1-1; D might be TRBD1 (5 bases). Germline loops: CDR1 MNHEY, CDR2 SMNVEV (reference sequence). This CDR3 has 16 residues. V shed 4 bases and J shed 5 bases, with 20 bases lying between them. This CDR3 is CASSSPSGAGGTEAFF. In nucleotides, the CDR3 is TGTGCCAGCAGTTCCCCGAGCGGGGCGGGAGGGACTGAAGCTTTCTTT.

Details on this clone: Other DNA sequences in this specimen translate into the identical CDR3. The rearrangement uses TRBV5-1 and TRBJ2-7; 13 bases match TRBD2. Looked up from germline, CDR1 is SGHRS and CDR2 is YFSETQ. After removal of 2 bases from V and 2 bases from J, the junction contained 1 base not matched to a gene. The CDR3 has 15 amino acids. The CDR3 sequence is CASSLGTSGAYEQYF. The CDR3 nucleotides read TGCGCCAGCAGCTTAGGGACTAGCGGGGCCTACGAGCAGTACTTC.

The chain links TRBV9 to TRBJ2-3; TRBD2 matches at 13 bases. Germline V gene lookup returns CDR1 SGDLS and CDR2 YYNGEE. V was pared by 3 bases and J by 5 bases, with 6 bases of the junction left unmatched. The CDR3 has 16 amino acids. CDR3 nucleotide sequence: TGTGCCAGCAGCGCACGACTAGCGGGAGGTGGAGATACGCAGTATTTT. This sequence encodes CASSARLAGGGDTQYF. Using reference TRBV9 and TRBJ2-3 for the parts outside the CDR3, the full variable domain is DSGVTQTPKHLITATGQRVTLRCSPRSGDLSVYWYQQSLDQGLQFLIQYYNGEERAKGNILERFSAQQFPDLHSELNLSSLELGDSALYFCASSARLAGGGDTQYFGPGTRLTVL.

The CDR3 region is CASKALDLTDTQYF. The CDR3, as DNA: TGTGCCAGCAAGGCCCTAGACCTCACAGATACGCAGTATTTT. J is TRBJ2-3 and V is TRBV6-6; the D is unclear. The CDR3 length is 14 residues. Germline-derived CDR1 and CDR2 are MNHNY and SVGAGI (reference sequence). Trimming took off 7 bases at V and 2 bases at J, with 13 bases between the two ends.